A selection of T cell receptor beta chains follows, all from one sample in a study of early T cells in non-severe SARS-CoV-2 infection. One entry per CDR3 protein results from TCRdb running MiXCR on the 5' RACE reads. The sample records about 54,000 distinct CDR3 sequences, about 8% being singletons. The input for sequencing was whole blood, taken at baseline. These receptors were obtained from an adult who was a healthcare worker with PCR-confirmed SARS-CoV-2 infection or an uninfected control (not recorded which). Both conserved end residues are part of each CDR3. A D gene is named only where the DNA matches it firmly. Only part of the rows carry a size: once, few, many, or a class if the clone is expanded.

D	J	V	size	CDR3	DNA
TRBD1	TRBJ1-4	TRBV4-2	NA	CASSRGQSNEKLFF	TGTGCCAGCAGCCGGGGACAGTCTAATGAAAAACTGTTTTTT
NA	TRBJ2-7	TRBV7-7	NA	CASSLRTGYEQYF	TGTGCTAGCAGCCTCCGGACTGGCTACGAGCAGTACTTC
TRBD1	TRBJ2-1	TRBV18	NA	CASSEGQGGYNEQFF	TGTGCCAGCTCAGAGGGACAGGGGGGATACAATGAGCAGTTCTTC
NA	TRBJ2-3	TRBV6-1	few	CASTPEGLRGDTQYF	TGTGCCAGCACTCCCGAGGGGTTGCGAGGCGATACGCAGTATTTT
NA	TRBJ2-7	TRBV27	few	CASSSPGALEQYF	TGTGCCAGCAGTTCCCCGGGGGCTCTCGAGCAGTACTTC
TRBD2	TRBJ2-7	TRBV7-9	many	CASSASGSNEQYF	TGTGCCAGCAGCGCGAGCGGGAGTAACGAGCAGTACTTC
NA	TRBJ1-4	TRBV2	few	CASSSMGGGNEKLFF	TGTGCCAGCAGTAGTATGGGGGGCGGAAATGAAAAACTGTTTTTT
NA	TRBJ2-7	TRBV5-1	NA	CASSLGQGSLGEQYF	TGCGCCAGCAGCTTGGGGCAGGGGTCCCTCGGCGAGCAGTACTTC
NA	TRBJ1-1	TRBV29-1	NA	CSVARASQNTEAFF	TGCAGCGTTGCTCGGGCCTCGCAGAACACTGAAGCTTTCTTT
NA	TRBJ1-1	TRBV12-3/TRBV12-4	few	CASSLRGDTEAFF	TGTGCCAGCAGTTTAAGGGGGGATACTGAAGCTTTCTTT
TRBD2	TRBJ2-3	TRBV7-2	few	CASSFLAGGIFDGDTQYF	TGTGCCAGCAGCTTTCTAGCGGGAGGGATCTTTGATGGGGATACGCAGTATTTT
NA	TRBJ2-7	TRBV19	many	CASSLSLIGIYEQYF	TGTGCCAGTAGTCTTAGTCTGATCGGGATTTACGAGCAGTACTTC
NA	TRBJ1-3	TRBV5-4	many	CASSVDFHSGNTIYF	TGTGCCAGCAGCGTCGACTTTCACTCTGGAAACACCATATATTTT
NA	TRBJ1-5	TRBV4-2	few	CASSQDRQGSNQPQHF	TGTGCCAGCAGCCAAGATAGGCAGGGTAGCAATCAGCCCCAGCATTTT
NA	TRBJ2-1	TRBV7-3	NA	CASSGEPSSHQFF	TGTGCCAGCAGCGGGGAACCATCCTCCCACCAGTTCTTC
NA	TRBJ2-5	TRBV7-2	few	CASSAGGVGTQYF	TGTGCCAGCAGCGCAGGTGGGGTGGGGACCCAGTACTTC
NA	TRBJ2-1	TRBV7-9	NA	CASSLTGVRGNEQFF	TGTGCCAGCAGCTTGACGGGAGTCAGGGGCAATGAGCAGTTCTTC
NA	TRBJ2-2	TRBV12-3/TRBV12-4	NA	CASRMGHTGELFF	TGTGCCAGCAGGATGGGACACACCGGGGAGCTGTTTTTT
TRBD2	TRBJ2-3	TRBV4-3	few	CASSQDRMVAGVIDTQYF	TGCGCCAGCAGCCAAGACCGGATGGTAGCGGGAGTTATAGATACGCAGTATTTT
NA	TRBJ1-4	TRBV7-2	NA	CASSLGSSGPRGKNEKLFF	TGTGCCAGCAGCTTAGGTAGTTCGGGCCCCAGGGGAAAGAATGAAAAACTGTTTTTT
NA	TRBJ2-1	TRBV11-2	few	CASSLLRGVTYNEQFF	TGTGCCAGCAGCTTATTGCGCGGAGTCACCTACAATGAGCAGTTCTTC
NA	TRBJ2-3	TRBV18	NA	CASSPPGPNTQYF	TGTGCCAGCTCACCACCGGGACCGAATACGCAGTATTTT
NA	TRBJ2-2	TRBV12-3/TRBV12-4	many	CASSLGRANTGELFF	TGTGCCAGCAGTTTGGGACGTGCGAACACCGGGGAGCTGTTTTTT
TRBD1	TRBJ1-1	TRBV12-3/TRBV12-4	few	CASSPGQGRTEAFF	TGTGCCAGCAGCCCCGGACAGGGACGGACTGAAGCTTTCTTT
TRBD2	TRBJ2-7	TRBV2	NA	CASDSGRSGEQYF	TGTGCCAGCGACAGCGGGAGGTCGGGCGAGCAGTACTTC
TRBD1	TRBJ1-1	TRBV5-6	many	CASKQRQGANTEAFF	TGTGCCAGCAAACAGAGACAGGGGGCGAACACTGAAGCTTTCTTT
NA	TRBJ2-1	TRBV3-1	many	CASSQRRNTLDNEQFF	TGTGCCAGCAGCCAACGACGGAACACCCTCGACAATGAGCAGTTCTTC
TRBD2	TRBJ2-5	TRBV7-3	NA	CTSSRGTSGSLETQYF	TGTACCAGCAGCCGAGGGACTAGCGGGAGCTTAGAGACCCAGTACTTC
NA	TRBJ2-5	TRBV18	few	CASSPGVQETQYF	TGTGCCAGCTCCCCGGGGGTCCAAGAGACCCAGTACTTC
NA	TRBJ2-1	TRBV4-2	NA	CASSQGGGISYNEQFF	TGTGCCAGCAGCCAAGGGGGCGGGATCTCCTACAATGAGCAGTTCTTC
TRBD1	TRBJ2-5	TRBV7-2	many	CASSNPSGTGVWQTQYF	TGTGCCAGCAGCAACCCATCCGGGACAGGGGTCTGGCAGACCCAGTACTTC
NA	TRBJ1-1	TRBV28	few	CASRHTGRETEAFF	TGTGCCAGCAGACACACAGGGAGGGAGACTGAAGCTTTCTTT
NA	TRBJ1-2	TRBV19	NA	CASKRRQSNYGYTF	TGTGCCAGTAAAAGGAGACAGTCTAACTATGGCTACACCTTC
NA	TRBJ2-1	TRBV6-6	few	CASSQGEQFF	TGTGCCAGCAGCCAGGGGGAGCAGTTCTTC
NA	TRBJ2-3	TRBV5-1	NA	CASSFGARTDTQYF	TGCGCCAGCAGCTTTGGTGCGCGCACAGATACGCAGTATTTT
NA	TRBJ2-5	TRBV12-3/TRBV12-4	many	CASSFVPPTFQETQYF	TGTGCCAGCAGTTTCGTTCCCCCGACGTTCCAAGAGACCCAGTACTTC
TRBD1	TRBJ1-2	TRBV18	many	CASSSTGGEVYGYTF	TGTGCCAGCTCATCGACAGGGGGAGAAGTCTATGGCTACACCTTC
NA	TRBJ2-7	TRBV28	NA	CASRGLGSYEQYF	TGTGCCAGCAGGGGGTTGGGGTCATACGAGCAGTACTTC
NA	TRBJ1-5	TRBV9	NA	CASSVAAGHRPSSNQPQHF	TGTGCCAGCAGCGTCGCCGCCGGACATAGGCCATCTTCCAATCAGCCCCAGCATTTT
TRBD1	TRBJ1-2	TRBV27	few	CASSAGWTGVKGNYGYTF	TGTGCCAGCAGTGCCGGCTGGACAGGGGTAAAGGGTAACTATGGCTACACCTTC
TRBD1	TRBJ2-7	TRBV6-2/TRBV6-3	many	CASSPRRDRVMEQYF	TGTGCCAGCAGTCCTCGACGGGACAGGGTAATGGAGCAGTACTTC
NA	TRBJ1-1	TRBV7-2	few	CASSLIPFSAANMNTEAFF	TGTGCCAGCAGCTTGATCCCTTTTTCGGCAGCAAATATGAACACTGAAGCTTTCTTT
TRBD2	TRBJ2-4	TRBV7-3	NA	CASSPGLAGAVAKNIQYF	TGTGCCAGCAGCCCGGGACTAGCGGGAGCGGTAGCCAAAAACATTCAGTACTTC
TRBD1	TRBJ2-2	TRBV6-5	many	CASSGTANTGELFF	TGTGCCAGCAGCGGGACAGCCAACACCGGGGAGCTGTTTTTT
NA	TRBJ1-5	TRBV12-3/TRBV12-4	NA	CASRTAGDVNQPQHF	TGTGCCAGCAGGACGGCAGGGGACGTCAATCAGCCCCAGCATTTT
TRBD2	TRBJ2-2	TRBV11-2	NA	CASSLRLASGELFF	TGTGCCAGCAGCTTAAGACTAGCATCCGGGGAGCTGTTTTTT
TRBD1	TRBJ2-3	TRBV4-1	NA	CASSQVVNRGRADTQYF	TGCGCCAGCAGCCAAGTGGTAAACAGGGGCCGAGCAGATACGCAGTATTTT
TRBD2	TRBJ2-7	TRBV7-9	many	CASSLGLAGGPRTNEQYF	TGTGCCAGCAGCCTCGGACTAGCGGGAGGACCGCGGACGAACGAGCAGTACTTC
NA	TRBJ2-7	TRBV5-5	NA	CASSSAGQSYEQYF	TGTGCCAGCAGCTCCGCCGGACAAAGCTACGAGCAGTACTTC